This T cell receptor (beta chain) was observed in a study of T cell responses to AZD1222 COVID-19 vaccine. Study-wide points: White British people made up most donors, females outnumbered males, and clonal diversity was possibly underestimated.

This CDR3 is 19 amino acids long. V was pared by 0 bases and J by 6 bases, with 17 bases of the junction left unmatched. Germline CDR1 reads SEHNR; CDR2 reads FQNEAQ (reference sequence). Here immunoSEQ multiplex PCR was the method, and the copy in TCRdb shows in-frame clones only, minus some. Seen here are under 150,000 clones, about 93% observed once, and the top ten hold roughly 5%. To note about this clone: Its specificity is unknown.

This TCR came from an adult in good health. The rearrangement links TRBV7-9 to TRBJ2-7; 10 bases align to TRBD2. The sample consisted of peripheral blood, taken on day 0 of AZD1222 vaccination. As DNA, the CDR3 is TGTGCCAGCAGCTTAGCGCATTTAAGCGGGAGGGCCCTTTTTAGCGAGCAGTACTTC. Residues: CASSLAHLSGRALFSEQYF.